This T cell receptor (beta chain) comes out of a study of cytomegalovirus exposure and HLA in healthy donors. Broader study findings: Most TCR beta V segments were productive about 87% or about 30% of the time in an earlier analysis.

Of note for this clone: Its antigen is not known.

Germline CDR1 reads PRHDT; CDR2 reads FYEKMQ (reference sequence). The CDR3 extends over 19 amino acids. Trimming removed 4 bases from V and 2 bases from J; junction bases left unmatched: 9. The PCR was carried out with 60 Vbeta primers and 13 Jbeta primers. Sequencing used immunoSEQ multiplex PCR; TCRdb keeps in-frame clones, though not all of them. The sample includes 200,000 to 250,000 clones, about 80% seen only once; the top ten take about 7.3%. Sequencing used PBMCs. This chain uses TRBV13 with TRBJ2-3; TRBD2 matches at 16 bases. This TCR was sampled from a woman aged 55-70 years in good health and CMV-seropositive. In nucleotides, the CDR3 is TGTGCCAGCAGCTCCCAAAAGGGACTAGCGGGAGGGTACACAGATACGCAGTATTTT. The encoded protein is CASSSQKGLAGGYTDTQYF.